This T cell receptor beta chain stems from a study of chemoradiotherapy in HPV16-positive cancers (dated by TCRdb to between 2021 and 2023). A note on the overall study: Candidate HPV-specific T-cell clones and common TCR motifs were defined through functional T-cell assays on cells from a couple of HPV16-positive patients. The study asked whether T-cell immunity to the HPV oncoproteins E6 and E7 changes during chemoradiotherapy and whether this immunity affects survival. The candidate HPV-specific TCRs and motifs were subsequently tracked in TCR repertoires obtained from some 90 patients with HPV-related cancers.

Because repertoires were sampled repeatedly during chemoradiotherapy, clonal expansion in the tumor microenvironment could be followed. CDR1 and CDR2 are drawn from the germline V gene: LGHNA, YNFKEQ. V was cut back by 0 bases and J by 0 bases, leaving a gap of 15 bases between them. The CDR3, from cysteine to phenylalanine, totals 18 residues. Only the CDR3 portion is preserved as DNA: 54 bases, with reading frame beginning at the first base. The library came from the immunoSEQ multiplex PCR assay. TCRdb took this table from immuneACCESS and kept in-frame rearrangements with V and J called. Such tables lack part of the clones; where checked against another copy, unresolved V genes explain under half of the gap, and the rest is unexplained. Recorded for this sample are about 17,000 clones; roughly 90% of them occurred a single time. 11% to 15% of the sample belongs to the ten largest clones. General conclusions and limits of the study: Expansion of candidate HPV-specific clones and E7-related TCR motifs was observed in the tumor microenvironment during treatment, whereas no such expansion was observed for non-HPV-specific T cells. The functional definition of HPV-specific T cells was derived from only a couple of HPV16-positive patients, and the survival association was reported for HPV16-positive patients. In HPV16-positive patients, expansion of HPV-responsive T cells during chemoradiotherapy was associated with improved recurrence-free survival.

In regard to this clone: What this receptor recognizes is not known. No much larger clone exists at a distance of one base, and base qualities are not known.

Material: blood, obtained from a patient who underwent chemoradiotherapy. This TCR was recovered from a human donor with HPV-associated anogenital cancer. The sequence joins TRBV4-2 to TRBJ1-3; the D segment could be TRBD1, given 6 matching bases. This receptor has the CDR3 CASSQDPRGGSSGNTIYF. The sequence in DNA is TGTGCCAGCAGCCAAGACCCTCGAGGGGGAAGCTCTGGAAACACCATATATTTT.